This T cell receptor beta chain was captured by sequencing in a study of CD8 T cells in Susac syndrome. General study points: It was acknowledged in the study that the number of individuals who were included in its TCR sequencing and HLA analysis was relatively small.

In the multiple sclerosis control group, patients were treatment-naive and had stable or active relapsing-remitting disease. In contrast to the negatively isolated CD8+ and CD4+ T cells, TEMRA cells were FACS-enriched. Deletions cut 0 bases from V and 4 bases from J, with 15 bases between. This CDR3 has 16 amino acids. CDR1 is LGHDT and CDR2 is YNNKEL in the germline V gene (reference sequence). An amount of RNA that ranged from 0.5 to 1 ug was reverse transcribed with random hexamers. The CDR3 of TCR beta was amplified by immunoSEQ multiplex PCR across 54 Vbeta and 13 Jbeta. TCRdb processed the immunoSEQ multiplex PCR reads anew with MiXCR; each CDR3 protein has one entry. This table has about 210,000 distinct CDR3 sequences, 95% appearing once. For this clonotype: As yet, its antigen is unknown.

This chain uses TRBV3-1 with TRBJ1-2; D perhaps matches TRBD1 (5 bases). Material: CD4+ T cells from PBMCs. The sequence was collected from a human donor with multiple sclerosis. CDR3 loop: CASSQEGRGPFYGYTF. CDR3 coding DNA: TGTGCCAGCAGCCAAGAAGGGAGGGGCCCTTTCTATGGCTACACCTTC.